This T cell receptor (beta chain) was found in a study of CD8 T cells in ankylosing spondylitis. Study-wide results and caveats: Reports say disease-linked clones showed up significantly more in matched ankylosing spondylitis synovial fluid. Reactive arthritis synovial fluid and blood previously showed some of these motif variants. The study identified a TCR beta motif of 7 or 8 highly homologous variants that appeared characteristic of ankylosing spondylitis blood. In peripheral blood, disease-linked CD8+ clones occurred at relatively low frequencies.

A quantitative 5'-RACE method, one with molecular barcodes, was used to make TCR beta libraries. One entry per CDR3 protein results from TCRdb running MiXCR on the 5' RACE reads. The table shows around 390,000 distinct CDR3 sequences, with approximately 20% occurring only once. Notes on this clonotype: Its antigen remains unidentified.

Germline V gives CDR1 SQVTM, CDR2 ANQGSEA. This CDR3 spans 14 amino acids. Trimming pared 5 bases from V and 1 base from J, leaving 12 bases between. The sample was blood, either unsorted or a sorted T cell fraction (not recorded which). The rearrangement links TRBV29-1 to TRBJ2-4; D not resolved. This sequence originates from a male donor with ankylosing spondylitis. Here the CDR3 reads CSVRAGLAKNIQYF. CDR3 DNA: TGCAGCGTTCGCGCCGGGTTGGCCAAAAACATTCAGTACTTC. Together with reference TRBV29-1 and TRBJ2-4, the CDR3 gives the full variable domain: SAVISQKPSRDICQRGTSLTIQCQVDSQVTMMFWYRQQPGQSLTLIATANQGSEATYESGFVIDKFPISRPNLTFSTLTVSNMSPEDSSIYLCSVRAGLAKNIQYFGAGTRLSVL.